This T cell receptor (beta chain) came from a study of T-cell memory formation after mild COVID-19. There are 14 residues in the CDR3. Germline assignment: CDR1 LGHNA and CDR2 YSLEER. V was trimmed by 0 bases and J by 5 bases, leaving 10 bases between them. This clonotype was seen a handful of times. Via MiXCR, TCRdb re-called the 5' RACE reads, giving one row per CDR3 protein. The sample consists of around 200,000 distinct CDR3 sequences, just over 9.5% of them appearing once. The sample consisted of PBMCs or a T cell subset sorted from them (not recorded which). The chain combines TRBV4-3 with TRBJ1-2, with D unresolved. The TCR was taken from a man aged 18 to 30 who had mild COVID-19 (a few samples of this study predate the infection). Cell type and time point are not known. The CDR3 coding sequence is TGCGCCAGCAGCCAAGATTCAGCAGGATATGGCTACACCTTC. The encoded protein is CASSQDSAGYGYTF.